This TCR beta chain is drawn from a study of cytomegalovirus exposure and HLA in healthy donors. With V trimmed by 4 bases and J by 8 bases, 8 bases remained unmatched. This CDR3 region has 15 residues. Germline V CDR1 and CDR2: SGHTA, FQGNSA. General study findings and limits: Accounts indicate the classifier identified cytomegalovirus status with strong specificity and sensitivity. In a later analysis, first-cohort TCR clusters were found to tend to co-occur in the 100 to 150 validation repertoires.

As for this clone: The target antigen is unknown.

Clones were read by immunoSEQ multiplex PCR, and TCRdb kept only the in-frame ones, dropping some. This sample has about 56,000 clones, with roughly nine tenths found just once. This sequence originates from a man between 18 and 29 years old in good health and CMV-seronegative. The chain joins TRBV7-2 to TRBJ2-1; 10 nucleotides agree with TRBD2. Sequences were obtained from PBMCs. The CDR3 DNA reads TGTGCCAGCAGCTCTCAGCGGGAGGGCCGATATGAGCAGTTCTTC. Translated, it gives CASSSQREGRYEQFF.